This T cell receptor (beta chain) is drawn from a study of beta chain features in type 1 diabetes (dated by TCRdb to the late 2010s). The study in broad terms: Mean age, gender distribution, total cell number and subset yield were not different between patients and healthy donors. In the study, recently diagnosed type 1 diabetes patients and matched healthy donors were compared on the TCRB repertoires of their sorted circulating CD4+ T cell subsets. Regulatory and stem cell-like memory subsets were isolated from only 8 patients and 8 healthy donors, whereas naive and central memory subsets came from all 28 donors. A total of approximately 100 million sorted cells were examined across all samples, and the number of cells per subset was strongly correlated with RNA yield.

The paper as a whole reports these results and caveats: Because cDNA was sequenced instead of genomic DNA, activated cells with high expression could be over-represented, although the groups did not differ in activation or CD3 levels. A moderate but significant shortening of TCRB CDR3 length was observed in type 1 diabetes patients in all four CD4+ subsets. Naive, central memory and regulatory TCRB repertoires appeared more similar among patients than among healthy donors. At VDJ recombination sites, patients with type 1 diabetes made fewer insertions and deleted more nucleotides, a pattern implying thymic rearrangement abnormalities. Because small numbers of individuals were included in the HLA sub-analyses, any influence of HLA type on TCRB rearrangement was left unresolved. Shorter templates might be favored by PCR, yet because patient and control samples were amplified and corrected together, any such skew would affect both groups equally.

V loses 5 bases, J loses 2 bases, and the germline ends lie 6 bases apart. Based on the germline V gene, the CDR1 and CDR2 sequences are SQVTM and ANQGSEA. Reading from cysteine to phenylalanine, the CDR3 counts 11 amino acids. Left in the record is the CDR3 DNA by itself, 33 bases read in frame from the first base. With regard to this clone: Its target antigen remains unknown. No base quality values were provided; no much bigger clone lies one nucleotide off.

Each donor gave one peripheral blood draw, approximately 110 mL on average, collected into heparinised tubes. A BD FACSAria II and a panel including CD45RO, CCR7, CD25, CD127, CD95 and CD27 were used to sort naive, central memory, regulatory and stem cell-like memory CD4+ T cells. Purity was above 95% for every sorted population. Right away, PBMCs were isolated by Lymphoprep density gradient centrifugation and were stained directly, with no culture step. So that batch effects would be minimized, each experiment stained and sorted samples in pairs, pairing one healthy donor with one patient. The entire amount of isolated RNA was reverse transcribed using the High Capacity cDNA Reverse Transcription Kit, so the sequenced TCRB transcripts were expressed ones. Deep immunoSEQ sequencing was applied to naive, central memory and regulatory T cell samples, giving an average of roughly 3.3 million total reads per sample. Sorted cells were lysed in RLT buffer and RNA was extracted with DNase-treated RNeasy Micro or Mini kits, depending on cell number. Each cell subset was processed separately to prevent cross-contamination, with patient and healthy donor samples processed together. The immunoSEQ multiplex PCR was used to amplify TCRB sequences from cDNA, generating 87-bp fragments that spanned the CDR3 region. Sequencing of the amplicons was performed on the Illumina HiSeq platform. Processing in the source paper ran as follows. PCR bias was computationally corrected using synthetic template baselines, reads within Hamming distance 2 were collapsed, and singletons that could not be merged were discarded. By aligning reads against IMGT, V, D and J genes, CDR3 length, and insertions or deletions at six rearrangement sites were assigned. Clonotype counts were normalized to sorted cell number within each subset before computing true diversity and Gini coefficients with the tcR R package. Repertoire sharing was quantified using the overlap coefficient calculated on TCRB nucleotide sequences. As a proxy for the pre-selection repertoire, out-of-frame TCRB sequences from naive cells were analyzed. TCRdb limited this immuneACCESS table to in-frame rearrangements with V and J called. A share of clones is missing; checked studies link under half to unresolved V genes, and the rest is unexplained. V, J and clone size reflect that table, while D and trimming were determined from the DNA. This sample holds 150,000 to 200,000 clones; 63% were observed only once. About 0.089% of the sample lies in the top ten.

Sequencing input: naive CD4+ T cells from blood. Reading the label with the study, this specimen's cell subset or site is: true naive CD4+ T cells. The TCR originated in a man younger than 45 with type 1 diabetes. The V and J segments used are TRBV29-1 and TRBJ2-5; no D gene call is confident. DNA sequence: TGCAGCGTTTGCAGACAAGAGACCCAGTACTTC. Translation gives CSVCRQETQYF.